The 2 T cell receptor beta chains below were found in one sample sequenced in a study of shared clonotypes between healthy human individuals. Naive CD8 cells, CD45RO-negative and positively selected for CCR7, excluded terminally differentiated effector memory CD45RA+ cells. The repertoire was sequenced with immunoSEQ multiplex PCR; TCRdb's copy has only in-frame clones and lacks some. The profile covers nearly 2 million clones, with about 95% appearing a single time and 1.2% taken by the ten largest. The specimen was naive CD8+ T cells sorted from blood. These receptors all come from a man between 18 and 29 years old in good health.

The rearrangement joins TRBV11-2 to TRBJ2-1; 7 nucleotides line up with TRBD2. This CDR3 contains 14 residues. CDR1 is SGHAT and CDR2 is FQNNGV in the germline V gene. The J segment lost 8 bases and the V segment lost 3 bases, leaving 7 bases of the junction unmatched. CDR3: CASSLWGGTHEQFF. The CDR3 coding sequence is TGTGCCAGCAGCTTGTGGGGAGGGACCCATGAGCAGTTCTTC.

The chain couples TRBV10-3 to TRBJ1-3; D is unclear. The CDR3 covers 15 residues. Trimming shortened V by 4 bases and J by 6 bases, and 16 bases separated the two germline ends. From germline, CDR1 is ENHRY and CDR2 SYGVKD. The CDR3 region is CAISGSGMVVNTIYF. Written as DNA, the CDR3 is TGTGCCATCAGTGGGTCCGGGATGGTTGTAAACACCATATATTTT.